The 13 T cell receptor beta chains presented below share a single source sample, sequenced in a study of CD8+CD57+ T cells in acquired aplastic anemia. Genomic DNA served as template for TCR beta VDJ and CDR3 profiling. TCRdb analysed the reads with MiXCR anew, one entry per CDR3 protein. The sample yields roughly 280,000 distinct CDR3 sequences, under 60% seen once. In patients chosen for sequencing, flow cytometry had shown CD8+CD57+ cell expansion. Sequences were obtained from sorted CD4+, CD8+, or CD8+CD57+ T cells (not recorded which) from PBMCs. Receptors originate from a human donor with aplastic anemia.

The chain carries TRBV19 and TRBJ1-3, with D maybe TRBD1 (6 bases). CDR1 is LNHDA, CDR2 SQIVND, per germline (reference sequence). This CDR3 comprises 14 residues. The ends were cut back, 9 bases at V and 3 bases at J, with 15 bases in the middle. CDR3 nucleotides: TGTGCCAGCCAGGACAGTCATTTTGGAAACACCATATATTTT. Its protein is CASQDSHFGNTIYF.

The chain has TRBV20-1 and TRBJ1-2; a weak D match, TRBD1 (5 bases). CDR1 and CDR2 (germline): DFQATT, SNEGSKA (reference sequence). This CDR3 is 14 amino acids long. V was clipped by 2 bases and J by 4 bases, with 14 bases between them. CDR3 DNA: TGCAGTGCTAGAAGGGACCCGGGATCCTATGGCTACACCTTC. It encodes CSARRDPGSYGYTF.

The V gene is TRBV24-1, the J gene TRBJ2-2; D is unclear. The CDR3 is made up of 14 amino acids. In germline, CDR1 is KGHDR, CDR2 SFDVKD. V was clipped by 3 bases and J by 7 bases, with 11 bases between them. The CDR3 region has the DNA TGTGCCACCAGTGATGCTCAAACCGGCGGGGAGCTGTTTTTT. Encoded protein: CATSDAQTGGELFF.

The J gene is TRBJ2-1, the V gene TRBV5-1, with TRBD2 matching 9 bases. Trimming at V came to 4 bases and at J to 5 bases, leaving 10 bases not matched to a gene. This CDR3 has 16 amino acids. Germline V gives CDR1 SGHRS, CDR2 YFSETQ. The CDR3 sequence: CASSTESGGSNNEQFF. Written as DNA, the CDR3 is TGCGCCAGCAGCACTGAAAGCGGGGGGTCCAACAATGAGCAGTTCTTC.

The chain is built from TRBV7-6 and TRBJ2-1; either TRBD1 or TRBD2 may supply D (5 bases each). CDR1 is SGHVS and CDR2 is FNYEAQ in the germline V gene. Trimming took off 0 bases at V and 0 bases at J, with 15 bases between the two ends. The CDR3 is made up of 18 amino acids. Here the CDR3 DNA reads TGTGCCAGCAGCTTAGCGCTGAGGGGATCGAGCTCCTACAATGAGCAGTTCTTC. Encoded protein: CASSLALRGSSSYNEQFF.

In DNA, the CDR3 is TGTGCCACCAGTGACCCCCAACCCATTACAGGCGCATTGGATACGCAGTATTTT. Translated, it gives CATSDPQPITGALDTQYF. The V call is TRBV24-1, the J call TRBJ2-3, with D possibly being TRBD1 (5 bases). Deletions cut 4 bases from V and 6 bases from J, with 25 bases between. This CDR3 has 18 amino acids. Germline CDR1 and CDR2: KGHDR and SFDVKD.

The genes are TRBV20-1 and TRBJ1-5, with unresolved D. Trimming left V 6 bases short and J 0 bases short, with 12 bases between. CDR1 is DFQATT and CDR2 is SNEGSKA in the germline V gene (reference sequence). The CDR3 runs 14 residues. CDR3 coding DNA: TGCAGTGCGGCAAGCCCATATAGCAATCAGCCCCAGCATTTT. Its protein product is CSAASPYSNQPQHF.

This CDR3 reads CASNQGAQPLHF. In nucleotides, the CDR3 is TGTGCCAGTAACCAGGGTGCTCAGCCGCTGCATTTT. This chain uses TRBV19 with TRBJ1-5; the D gene is possibly TRBD1 (5 bases). The CDR3 covers 12 residues. V lost 7 bases and J 15 bases, leaving 19 bases between the germline ends. Looked up from germline, CDR1 is LNHDA and CDR2 is SQIVND (reference sequence).

The chain uses TRBV20-1 and TRBJ2-1, with 7 bases matching TRBD2. The CDR3 loop spans 15 amino acids. Germline V gene data show CDR1 as DFQATT and CDR2 as SNEGSKA (reference sequence). J was trimmed by 0 bases and V by 4 bases; bases with no gene match: 6. The DNA of the CDR3 is TGCAGTGCTACCAGCGGGGCAAGCTCCTACAATGAGCAGTTCTTC. Its protein is CSATSGASSYNEQFF.

This clonotype was detected ten times or more. CDR3 nucleotides: TGTGCCAGCAGCTCTGGACCTGGGACAGGGGCCCAAGAGACCCAGTACTTC. Its translation is CASSSGPGTGAQETQYF. The chain carries TRBV5-8 and TRBJ2-5; 10 positions match TRBD1. V lost 3 bases, J lost 1 base, and 9 bases stayed unmatched. The germline CDR1 and CDR2 sequences are SGHTS and YDEGEE. This CDR3 has 17 residues.

This clonotype was counted many times. The CDR3 DNA follows: TGTGCCAGCAGCGTAGCCCATCCCGCAGGGAATGGAGGGCACACCTTC. Residues: CASSVAHPAGNGGHTF. The chain couples TRBV9 to TRBJ1-2, with D perhaps TRBD1 (5 bases). This CDR3 is built from 16 residues. Germline lookup yields CDR1 SGDLS and CDR2 YYNGEE. V dropped 0 bases and J dropped 12 bases, with 24 bases sitting between them. The full variable domain, completed using reference TRBV9 and TRBJ1-2, is DSGVTQTPKHLITATGQRVTLRCSPRSGDLSVYWYQQSLDQGLQFLIQYYNGEERAKGNILERFSAQQFPDLHSELNLSSLELGDSALYFCASSVAHPAGNGGHTFGSGTRLTVV.

In this sample, this clonotype turned up many times. The CDR3 sequence is CASSLNLAGGRETQYF. The CDR3 DNA follows: TGCGCCAGCAGCTTGAACCTAGCGGGGGGGCGAGAGACCCAGTACTTC. J is TRBJ2-5 and V is TRBV5-1, with 12 bases that match TRBD2. The germline gives CDR1 SGHRS, CDR2 YFSETQ. Losses at the gene ends were 1 base for V and 4 bases for J; bases not matched to a gene: 5. The CDR3 consists of 16 residues. Looking up the rest from reference TRBV5-1 and TRBJ2-5 gives the full variable domain: KAGVTQTPRYLIKTRGQQVTLSCSPISGHRSVSWYQQTPGQGLQFLFEYFSETQRNKGNFPGRFSGRQFSNSRSEMNVSTLELGDSALYLCASSLNLAGGRETQYFGPGTRLLVL.

This chain links TRBV10-3 with TRBJ2-1; maybe TRBD2 (5 bases). Trimming stripped 7 bases from V and 6 bases from J, with 10 bases between. The length of the CDR3 is 12 residues. Per the germline V gene, CDR1 is ENHRY and CDR2 is SYGVKD. CDR3 sequence (DNA): TGTGCCATCACGACTACGGGCAATGAGCAGTTCTTC. This gives the protein CAITTTGNEQFF.